This T cell receptor beta chain was obtained from a study of T cells after yellow fever vaccination (dated by TCRdb to between 2017 and 2020). At the level of the whole study: The SMART-Seq v4 Ultra Low Input RNA kit was used to prepare libraries from fractions with low cell numbers. Two healthy male donors, one aged 18 to 30 and one aged 30 to 40 years, were included in the cohort. Blood was drawn at multiple timepoints before and after primary and secondary immunization, with bulk PBMC replicates and cell subsets isolated. Bulk TCR alpha and beta repertoires were sequenced longitudinally to track T-cell clones before and after primary and booster YFV17D yellow fever vaccination.

Findings and caveats that apply to the study as a whole: Computational filtering was required because FACS-sorted repertoires could contain abundant contaminating clonotypes from the bulk population. Because only two donors were included in the study, the extent to which the findings can be generalized is limited. A small share of clonotypes occurred in both CD4 and CD8 compartments, likely arising from convergent recombination. Compared with the primary T-cell response, the secondary T-cell response was faster but weaker, reaching its peak on day 5 rather than on day 15. Most clones expanded after primary vaccination (approximately 96% of CD4 and roughly 90% of CD8) were re-detected after the booster, suggesting that broad memory maintenance occurred.

V is cut by 2 bases and J by 0 bases, and the space between the germline ends is 5 bases. Including the terminal cysteine and phenylalanine, the CDR3 comprises 13 residues. Only CDR3 DNA is held: 39 bases, read in frame from base 1. The label giving this sample's treatment or condition can be read as: live attenuated yellow fever vaccine strain. At every blood-draw timepoint, two biological replicates of bulk PBMCs were collected. PBMCs were isolated from peripheral blood using a standard Ficoll-Paque protocol. RNA was extracted with TriZol from bulk PBMCs, CD4 and CD8 fractions, and dextramer-positive and dextramer-negative fractions. As to this clonotype: No antigen is known for it. No base quality information exists; no much larger clone differs at one position.

Synthesis of TCR cDNA relied on 5'RACE template switching, a step that introduced a universal primer site along with unique molecular identifiers. Priming for cDNA synthesis came from both the TCR alpha and TCR beta constant segments. Libraries were amplified in two PCR steps, with sample barcodes and sequencing adapters added in the second step. Sequencing of the libraries was done on either Illumina HiSeq 2500 (2x100 bp) or NovaSeq (2x150 bp). Regarding the original processing steps: MIGEC handled demultiplexing of reads and collapsing into UMI consensus sequences, while MiXCR performed V(D)J alignment. Clonotypes responding to the vaccine were identified with edgeR on replicate PBMC samples, with the criteria of FDR below 0.01 and a log2 fold change above 5 up to day 15. Bulk clonotypes were assigned CD4 or CD8 identity according to which sequenced CD4 or CD8 repertoire held them at higher abundance. TCRdb reprocessing: public reads trimmed at Q25 with fastp, clones called with MiXCR, in-frame beta chains kept. Duplicate CDR3 protein sequences are folded into a single record with the most common DNA and genes. These V and J calls are TCRdb output, not the study's own analysis. The sample yields some 550,000 distinct CDR3 sequences; roughly 19% were counted once. The ten largest make up roughly an eighth of the sample.

This specimen was PBMCs, taken 15 days after the yellow fever booster vaccination. This receptor was obtained from a man aged 25 to 45 who received the YFV17D yellow fever vaccine. The chain is made from TRBV12-3 or TRBV12-4 and TRBJ2-7; the D gene identity is not certain. Here is the DNA: TGTGCCAGCAGTTTACGTCCCTCCTACGAGCAGTACTTC. This sequence encodes CASSLRPSYEQYF.